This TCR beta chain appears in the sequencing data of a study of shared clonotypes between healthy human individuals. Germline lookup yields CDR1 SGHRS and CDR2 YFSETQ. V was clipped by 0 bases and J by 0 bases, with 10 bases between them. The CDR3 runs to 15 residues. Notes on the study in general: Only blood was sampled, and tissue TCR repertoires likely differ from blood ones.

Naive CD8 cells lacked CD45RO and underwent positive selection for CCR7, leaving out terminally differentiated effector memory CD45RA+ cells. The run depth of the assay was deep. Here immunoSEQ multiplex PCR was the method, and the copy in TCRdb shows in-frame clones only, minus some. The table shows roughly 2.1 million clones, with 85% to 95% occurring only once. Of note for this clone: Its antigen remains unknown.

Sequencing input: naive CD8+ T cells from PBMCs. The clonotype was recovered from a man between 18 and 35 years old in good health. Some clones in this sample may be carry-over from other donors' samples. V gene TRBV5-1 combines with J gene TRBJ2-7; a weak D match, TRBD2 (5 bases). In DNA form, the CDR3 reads TGCGCCAGCAGCTTGGAGCCGGGGAGCTCCTACGAGCAGTACTTC. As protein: CASSLEPGSSYEQYF.